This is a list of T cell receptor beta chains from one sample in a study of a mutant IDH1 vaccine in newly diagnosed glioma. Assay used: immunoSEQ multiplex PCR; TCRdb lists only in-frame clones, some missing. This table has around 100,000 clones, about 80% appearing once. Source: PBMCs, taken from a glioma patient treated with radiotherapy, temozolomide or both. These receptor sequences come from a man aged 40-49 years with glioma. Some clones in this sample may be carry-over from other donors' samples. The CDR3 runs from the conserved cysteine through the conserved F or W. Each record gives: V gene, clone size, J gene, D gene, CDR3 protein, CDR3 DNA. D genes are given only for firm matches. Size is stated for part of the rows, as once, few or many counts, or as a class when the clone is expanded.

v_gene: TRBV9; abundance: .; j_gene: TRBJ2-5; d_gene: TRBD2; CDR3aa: CASSVLAGSQETQYF; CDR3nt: TGTGCCAGCAGCGTATTAGCGGGGTCGCAAGAGACCCAGTACTTC
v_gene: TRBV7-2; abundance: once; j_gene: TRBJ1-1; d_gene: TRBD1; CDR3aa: CASSLVQGARTEAFF; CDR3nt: TGTGCCAGCAGCTTAGTGCAGGGGGCAAGGACTGAAGCTTTCTTT
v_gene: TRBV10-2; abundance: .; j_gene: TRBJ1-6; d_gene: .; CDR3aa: CASSDRQGNSPLHF; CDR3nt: TGCGCCAGCAGTGATCGGCAGGGTAATTCACCCCTCCACTTT
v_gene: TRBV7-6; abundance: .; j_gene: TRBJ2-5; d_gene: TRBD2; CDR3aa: CASSPTSGVGETQYF; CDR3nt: TGTGCCAGCAGCCCGACTAGCGGGGTAGGAGAGACCCAGTACTTC
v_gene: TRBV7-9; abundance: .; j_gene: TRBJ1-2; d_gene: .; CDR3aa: CASSLGRGANYGYTF; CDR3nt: TGTGCCAGCAGCTTAGGGCGGGGAGCTAACTATGGCTACACCTTC
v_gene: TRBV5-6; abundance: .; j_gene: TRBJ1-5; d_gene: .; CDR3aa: CASSLNLNQPQHF; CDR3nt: TGTGCCAGCAGCTTGAACCTAAATCAGCCCCAGCATTTT
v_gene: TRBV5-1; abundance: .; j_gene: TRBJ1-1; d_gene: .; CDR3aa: CASSGPMNTEAFF; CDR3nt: TGCGCCAGCAGTGGCCCGATGAACACTGAAGCTTTCTTT
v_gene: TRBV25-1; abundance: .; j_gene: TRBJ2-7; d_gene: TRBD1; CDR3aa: CASSLTGDRAEQYF; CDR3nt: TGTGCCAGCAGCTTAACGGGGGACAGGGCCGAGCAGTACTTC
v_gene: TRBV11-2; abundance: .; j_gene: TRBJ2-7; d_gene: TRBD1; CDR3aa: CASSDWGQSYEQYF; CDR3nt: TGTGCCAGCAGCGACTGGGGACAGAGCTACGAGCAGTACTTC
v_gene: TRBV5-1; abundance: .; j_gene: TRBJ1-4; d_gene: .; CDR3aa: CASSVPRDTNEKLFF; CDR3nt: TGCGCCAGCAGCGTACCCCGGGACACGAATGAAAAACTGTTTTTT